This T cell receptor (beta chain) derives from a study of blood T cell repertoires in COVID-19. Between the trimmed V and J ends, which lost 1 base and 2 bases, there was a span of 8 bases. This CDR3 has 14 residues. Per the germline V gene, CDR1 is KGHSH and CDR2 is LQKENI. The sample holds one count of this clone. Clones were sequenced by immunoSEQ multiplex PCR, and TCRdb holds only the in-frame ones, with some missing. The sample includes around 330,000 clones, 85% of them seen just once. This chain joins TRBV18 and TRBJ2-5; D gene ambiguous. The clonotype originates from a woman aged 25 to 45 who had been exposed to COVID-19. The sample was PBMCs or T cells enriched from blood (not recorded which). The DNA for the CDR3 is TGTGCCAGCTCACCACTAAAAATACAAGAGACCCAGTACTTC. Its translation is CASSPLKIQETQYF.